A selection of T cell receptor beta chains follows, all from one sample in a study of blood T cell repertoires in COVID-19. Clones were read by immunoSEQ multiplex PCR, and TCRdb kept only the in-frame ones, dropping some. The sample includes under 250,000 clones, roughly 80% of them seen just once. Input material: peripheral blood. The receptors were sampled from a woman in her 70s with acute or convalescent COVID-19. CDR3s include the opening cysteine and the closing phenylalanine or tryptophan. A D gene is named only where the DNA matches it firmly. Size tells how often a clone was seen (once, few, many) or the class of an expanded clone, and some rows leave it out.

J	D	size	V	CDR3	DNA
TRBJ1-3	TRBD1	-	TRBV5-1	CASSLTGTVSGNTIYF	TGCGCCAGCAGCTTGACCGGGACAGTCTCTGGAAACACCATATATTTT
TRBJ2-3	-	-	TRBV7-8	CASSPPGDTQYF	TGTGCCAGCAGCCCACCGGGGGATACGCAGTATTTT
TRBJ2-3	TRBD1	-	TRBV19	CASTQGARVDTQYF	TGTGCCAGTACGCAGGGGGCGAGGGTAGATACGCAGTATTTT
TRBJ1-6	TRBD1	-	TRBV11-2	CASSLGRGTAFNSPLHF	TGTGCCAGCAGCTTAGGTCGCGGGACAGCATTTAATTCACCCCTCCACTTT
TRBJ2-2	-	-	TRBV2	CASNVFRGNTGELFF	TGTGCCAGCAATGTTTTCAGGGGGAACACCGGGGAGCTGTTTTTT
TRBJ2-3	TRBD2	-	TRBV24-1	CATSDEPSGGPKRDTQYF	TGTGCCACCAGTGACGAACCTAGCGGGGGCCCTAAACGGGATACGCAGTATTTT
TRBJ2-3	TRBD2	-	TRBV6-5	CASSYSGRGNTDTQYF	TGTGCCAGCAGTTACTCGGGGCGGGGGAACACAGATACGCAGTATTTT
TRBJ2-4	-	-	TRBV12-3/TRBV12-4	CASSWGQGNIQYF	TGTGCCAGCAGTTGGGGGCAGGGAAACATTCAGTACTTC
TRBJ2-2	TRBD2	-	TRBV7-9	CASSVRTRDLTGELFF	TGTGCCAGCAGCGTCCGGACTAGAGATCTAACCGGGGAGCTGTTTTTT
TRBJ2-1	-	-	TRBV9	CASSVRSGSSYNEQFF	TGTGCCAGCAGCGTAAGGTCCGGGAGCTCCTACAATGAGCAGTTCTTC
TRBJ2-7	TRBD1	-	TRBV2	CASSEGGQGFHEQYF	TGTGCCAGCAGCGAAGGGGGACAGGGGTTCCACGAGCAGTACTTC
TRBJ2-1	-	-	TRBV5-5	CASSLEWQSYNEQFF	TGTGCCAGCAGCTTGGAGTGGCAATCCTACAATGAGCAGTTCTTC
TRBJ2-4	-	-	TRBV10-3	CAIRDSLAKNIQYF	TGTGCCATCAGAGATTCACTAGCCAAAAACATTCAGTACTTC
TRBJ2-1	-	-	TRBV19	CASSIEASALGYNEQFF	TGTGCCAGTAGTATAGAGGCTAGCGCCCTAGGCTACAATGAGCAGTTCTTC
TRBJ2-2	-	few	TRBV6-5	CASSRTVNTGELFF	TGTGCCAGCAGTCGGACAGTAAACACCGGGGAGCTGTTTTTT
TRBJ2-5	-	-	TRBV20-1	CSALQETQYF	TGCAGTGCTCTCCAAGAGACCCAGTACTTC
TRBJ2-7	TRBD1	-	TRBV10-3	CAVEGQGIRQYF	TGTGCCGTCGAGGGACAGGGGATTCGGCAGTACTTC
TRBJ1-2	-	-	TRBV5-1	CASSLAQETGYTF	TGCGCCAGCAGCTTGGCCCAGGAAACTGGCTACACCTTC
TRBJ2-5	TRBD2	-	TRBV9	CASSARLAGDQETQYF	TGTGCCAGCAGCGCCCGACTAGCGGGGGACCAAGAGACCCAGTACTTC
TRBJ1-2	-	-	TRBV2	CASISRGPLGGYTF	TGTGCCAGCATTTCTAGGGGTCCCCTAGGAGGCTACACCTTC
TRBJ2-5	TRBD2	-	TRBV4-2	CASSQIAGGLQETQYF	TGTGCCAGCAGCCAAATCGCGGGGGGACTCCAAGAGACCCAGTACTTC
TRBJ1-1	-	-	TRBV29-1	CSVSDNEAFF	TGCAGCGTTTCGGACAATGAAGCTTTCTTT
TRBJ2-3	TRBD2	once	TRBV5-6	CASSSRGLAADTQYF	TGTGCCAGCAGCTCCAGGGGACTAGCGGCAGATACGCAGTATTTT
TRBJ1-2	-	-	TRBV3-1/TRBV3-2	CASSQDQGLGYTF	TGTGCCAGCAGCCAAGATCAGGGACTTGGCTACACCTTC
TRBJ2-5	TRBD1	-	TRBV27	CASSLFGTGDQETQYF	TGTGCCAGCAGTTTATTTGGGACAGGGGACCAAGAGACCCAGTACTTC
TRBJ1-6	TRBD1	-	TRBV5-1	CASSLVGDRNNSPLHF	TGCGCCAGCAGCTTGGTTGGGGACAGAAATAATTCACCCCTCCACTTT
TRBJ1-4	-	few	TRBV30	CAWSVQWNREKDSTNEKLFF	TGTGCCTGGAGTGTACAATGGAACAGGGAGAAGGACTCAACTAATGAAAAACTGTTTTTT
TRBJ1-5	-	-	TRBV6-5	CASRPAGLTPQPQHF	TGTGCCAGCAGGCCGGCGGGGTTGACGCCTCAGCCCCAGCATTTT
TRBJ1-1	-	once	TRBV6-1	CASSENRQTEAFF	TGTGCCAGCAGTGAAAACCGACAGACCGAAGCTTTCTTT
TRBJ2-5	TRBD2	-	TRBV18	CASSPEQGSGGQETQYF	TGTGCCAGCTCACCAGAGCAAGGTAGCGGGGGCCAAGAGACCCAGTACTTC
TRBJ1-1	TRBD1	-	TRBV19	CASKTGLMNTEAFF	TGTGCCAGTAAGACAGGGTTGATGAACACTGAAGCTTTCTTT
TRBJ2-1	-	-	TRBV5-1	CASSLGQPLTYNEQFF	TGCGCCAGCAGCTTGGGACAGCCATTAACCTACAATGAGCAGTTCTTC
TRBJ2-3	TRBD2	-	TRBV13	CASSLTSGGTDTQYF	TGTGCCAGCAGCTTAACTAGCGGGGGCACAGATACGCAGTATTTT
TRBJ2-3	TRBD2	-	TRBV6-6	CASSYGSGGAGDTQYF	TGTGCCAGCAGTTACGGTAGCGGGGGGGCTGGTGATACGCAGTATTTT
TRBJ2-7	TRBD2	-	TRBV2	CASKREGPTYEQYF	TGTGCCAGTAAGAGGGAGGGGCCAACCTACGAGCAGTACTTC
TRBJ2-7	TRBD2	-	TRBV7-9	CASSIGTSGHFSYEQYF	TGTGCCAGCAGCATCGGGACTAGCGGGCACTTCTCCTACGAGCAGTACTTC
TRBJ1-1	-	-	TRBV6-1	CASSDFWNTEAFF	TGTGCCAGCAGTGATTTCTGGAACACTGAAGCTTTCTTT
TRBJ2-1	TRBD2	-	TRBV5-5	CASRTSGGAYNEQFF	TGTGCCAGCAGGACTAGCGGGGGGGCCTACAATGAGCAGTTCTTC
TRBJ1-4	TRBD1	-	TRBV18	CASSPPDRANEKLFF	TGTGCCAGCTCACCACCGGACAGGGCTAATGAAAAACTGTTTTTT
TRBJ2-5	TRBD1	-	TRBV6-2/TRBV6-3	CASSYTRYRDRDRETQYF	TGTGCCAGCAGTTACACGCGGTACCGGGACAGGGATCGGGAGACCCAGTACTTC
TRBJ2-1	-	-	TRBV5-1	CASSVGAAYNEQFF	TGCGCCAGTAGTGTAGGGGCAGCTTACAATGAGCAGTTCTTC